Listed here are 4 T cell receptor beta chains from one sample, sequenced in a study of blood T cell repertoires in COVID-19. Some clones are missing from TCRdb's copy, which holds only in-frame ones; the method was immunoSEQ multiplex PCR. The table records around 380,000 clones, about 89% of them present only once. The sequencing input was PBMCs or T cells enriched from blood (not recorded which). These TCRs come from a man under 40 who had recovered from COVID-19.

The chain links TRBV19 to TRBJ2-3, with 12 positions matching TRBD2. The J segment lost 5 bases and the V segment lost 7 bases, leaving 10 bases of the junction unmatched. The CDR3 is 16 residues long. From germline, CDR1 is LNHDA and CDR2 SQIVND (reference sequence). The CDR3 DNA sequence: TGTGCCAGTAATGCCGTACTAGCGGGGGGTGGAGATACGCAGTATTTT. It specifies CASNAVLAGGGDTQYF.

The rearrangement uses TRBV12-3 or TRBV12-4 and TRBJ1-6; D is unclear. V gave up 3 bases and J gave up 15 bases, with 9 bases separating them. This CDR3 is 11 amino acids long. As DNA, the CDR3 is TGTGCCAGCAGTTTCGGCGGTCTCCTCCACTTT. Translating it yields CASSFGGLLHF.

The chain couples TRBV29-1 to TRBJ2-3, with D uncertain. CDR1 is SQVTM and CDR2 is ANQGSEA in the germline V gene. This CDR3 contains 10 residues. V gave up 4 bases and J gave up 6 bases, with 5 bases separating them. Here the CDR3 reads CSVGLDTQYF. CDR3 bases: TGCAGCGTTGGACTGGATACGCAGTATTTT.

This chain uses TRBV29-1 with TRBJ2-3, with 8 nucleotides matching TRBD2. The CDR3 is made up of 13 amino acids. The germline gives CDR1 SQVTM, CDR2 ANQGSEA. The J segment lost 6 bases and the V segment lost 7 bases, leaving 9 bases of the junction unmatched. The CDR3 DNA sequence: TGCAGCGGGGGGACTAGTCGCGGGGATACGCAGTATTTT. Translating gives CSGGTSRGDTQYF.